This T cell receptor beta chain was obtained from a study of regulatory T cells in long-lasting Graves disease. Whole-study findings and limits: Preferential use of TRBV28, TRBJ1-2 and TRBJ2-5 was seen in persistent disease. The study found persistent patients shared more public clonotypes (roughly 3,000) than new patients (over 900).

Germline assignment: CDR1 ENHRY and CDR2 SYGVKD. Trimming removed 4 bases at V and 6 bases at J, with 12 bases between. CDR3 size: 13 residues. This clonotype was seen at least ten times. Antigen specificity is unknown. Indicated time point: newly diagnosed GD, antithyroid drugs for less than 3 months. RNA from PBMCs was the source of the TCR library. Arm-PCR of CDR3 regions and iRepertoire HTBI primers were used to build TCR beta libraries. TCRdb redid the calling of the multiplex PCR reads with MiXCR, one entry per CDR3 protein. The data show about 300,000 distinct CDR3 sequences, with 15% to 20% seen just once and 38% held by the top ten.

The chain has TRBV10-3 and TRBJ1-2; the D is unclear. The sequence came from a female donor with Graves disease. Sequences were derived from peripheral blood mononuclear cells (PBMCs), sampled at new diagnosis, from a patient treated with antithyroid drugs. DNA for the CDR3: TGTGCCATCAGTGCGGGAGAACGGGATGGCTACACCTTC. Protein product: CAISAGERDGYTF.